The next 14 T cell receptor beta chains were all read from a single sample in a study of OX40 agonist ivuxolimab in advanced cancers. TCRdb's table, derived via immunoSEQ multiplex PCR, lists solely in-frame clones and lacks some. Of over 90,000 clones listed, 80% to 90% are singletons. The sequences come from CD4+ or CD8+ T cells sorted from blood, collected in a trial of the OX40 agonist ivuxolimab. These receptors all come from an adult with an advanced solid tumor such as melanoma, head and neck, liver or kidney cancer.

This clone was seen more than once but under ten times. The V call is TRBV7-9, the J call TRBJ1-2; D perhaps matches TRBD1 (5 bases). Germline CDR1 reads SEHNR; CDR2 reads FQNEAQ (reference sequence). The CDR3 has 12 amino acids. The V end was cut by 10 bases, the J end by 3 bases, with 12 bases between. The CDR3 region is CAIPGTYYGYTF. DNA of the CDR3: TGTGCCATACCAGGGACGTACTATGGCTACACCTTC.

This rearrangement joins TRBV5-1 to TRBJ2-3; 7 nucleotides agree with TRBD2. The CDR3 sequence is 15 residues long. Germline lookup yields CDR1 SGHRS and CDR2 YFSETQ. With V trimmed by 4 bases and J by 2 bases, 7 bases remained unmatched. CDR3: CASSPGGLSTDTQYF. CDR3 in DNA: TGCGCCAGCAGCCCCGGGGGGTTGTCCACAGATACGCAGTATTTT.

The V and J genes are TRBV19 and TRBJ2-6, with 10 bases lining up with TRBD1. Germline V lookup: CDR1 LNHDA, CDR2 SQIVND (reference sequence). V dropped 6 bases and J dropped 0; count of bases not matched to a gene: 5. The CDR3 length is 17 residues. The CDR3 loop is CASRAGQGHSGANVLTF. The CDR3 DNA reads TGTGCCAGTAGGGCGGGACAGGGGCACTCTGGGGCCAACGTCCTGACTTTC.

CDR3 protein: CASSERQGWEQFF. For the CDR3, the DNA is TGCGCCAGCAGTGAGAGGCAGGGGTGGGAGCAGTTCTTC. This chain links TRBV10-2 with TRBJ2-1; D is perhaps TRBD1 (6 bases). This CDR3 region has 13 residues. The V gene lost 2 bases and the J gene lost 10 bases, with 12 bases spanning the gap. The germline V gene has CDR1 WSHSY and CDR2 SAAADI.

The rearrangement links TRBV6-6 to TRBJ1-5, with a weak D call TRBD1 (6 bases). The germline V gene has CDR1 MNHNY and CDR2 SVGAGI (reference sequence). This CDR3 has 15 residues. V lost 11 bases to trimming and J lost 6 bases, with 23 bases between them. This CDR3 reads CAAAGGGTSSQPQHF. DNA for the CDR3: TGTGCCGCGGCTGGGGGGGGCACATCTTCTCAGCCCCAGCATTTT.

This chain uses TRBV18 with TRBJ1-3, with 8 nucleotides matching TRBD1. Germline V gene lookup returns CDR1 KGHSH and CDR2 LQKENI. CDR3 size: 18 residues. With V trimmed by 5 bases and J by 0 bases, 12 bases remained unmatched. Here the CDR3 DNA reads TGTGCCAGCTCAAAATCATCCGGGACAGGCCCCTCTGGAAACACCATATATTTT. It translates to CASSKSSGTGPSGNTIYF.

To note about this clone: Other DNA sequences of this sample code for an identical CDR3. The chain joins TRBV18 to TRBJ2-7, with 13 bases matching TRBD2. Germline values: CDR1 KGHSH, CDR2 LQKENI. The J segment lost 4 bases and the V segment lost 0 bases, leaving 0 bases of the junction unmatched. The CDR3 contains 15 residues. CDR3 nucleotide sequence: TGTGCCAGCTCACCACCGACTAGCGGGGGGTACGAGCAGTACTTC. As protein: CASSPPTSGGYEQYF.

This sequence joins TRBV7-2 and TRBJ2-3; D gene unclear. V lost 0 bases and J lost 2, with 6 bases in between. Germline loops: CDR1 SGHTA, CDR2 FQGNSA. The CDR3 length is 14 residues. The CDR3 here is CASSLAGSTDTQYF. In DNA, the CDR3 is TGTGCCAGCAGCTTAGCGGGTTCCACAGATACGCAGTATTTT.

This clone occurred a few times. This chain connects TRBV25-1 to TRBJ1-2; 8 bases are a match to TRBD1. Trimming removed 5 bases from V and 9 bases from J; junction bases left unmatched: 11. Germline CDR1 reads MGHDK; CDR2 reads SYGVNS. This CDR3 is built from 14 residues. The CDR3 reads CASSPGGEGWSYTF. The CDR3 bases are TGTGCCAGCAGTCCAGGGGGCGAGGGTTGGAGCTACACCTTC.

The chain uses TRBV6-5 and TRBJ2-7; D is uncertain. From germline, CDR1 is MNHEY and CDR2 SVGAGI. This CDR3 region has 14 residues. With 0 bases removed from V and 5 bases from J, the gap between germline ends came to 11 bases. DNA for the CDR3: TGTGCCAGCAGTTACTCCCGAGGTGGTGACGAGCAGTACTTC. Its protein product is CASSYSRGGDEQYF.

The V and J genes are TRBV30 and TRBJ1-5; the D gene is possibly TRBD1 (5 bases). V was cut by 3 bases and J by 6 bases, with 12 bases left in between. CDR1 and CDR2 (germline): GTSNPN, SVGIG (reference sequence). The CDR3 spans 13 residues. DNA for the CDR3: TGTGCCTGGAGCCCAGGGTGGGGTCAGCCCCAGCATTTT. It specifies CAWSPGWGQPQHF.

This chain uses TRBV19 with TRBJ2-5; 7 bases are shared with TRBD2. V gave up 2 bases and J gave up 3 bases; unmatched junction bases: 3. This CDR3 has 14 amino acids. Germline V CDR1 and CDR2: LNHDA, SQIVND (reference sequence). CDR3 bases: TGTGCCAGTAGTATATGGGGAGGGGAAGAGACCCAGTACTTC. Amino acid sequence: CASSIWGGEETQYF.

The CDR3 protein is CASSLGATGANVLTF. The CDR3 DNA is TGCGCCAGCAGCTTGGGGGCTACCGGGGCCAACGTCCTGACTTTC. This chain connects TRBV5-1 to TRBJ2-6; no clear D. CDR1 and CDR2 (germline): SGHRS, YFSETQ. This CDR3 comprises 15 residues. Between the trimmed V and J ends, which lost 0 bases and 4 bases, there was a span of 8 bases.

The V gene is TRBV7-9, the J gene TRBJ2-1, with unresolved D. The ends were cut back, 5 bases at V and 0 bases at J, with 11 bases in the middle. This CDR3 is 15 amino acids long. Germline values: CDR1 SEHNR, CDR2 FQNEAQ (reference sequence). The DNA of the CDR3 is TGTGCCAGCAGCGGAATGTCGAGCTCCTACAATGAGCAGTTCTTC. Translated: CASSGMSSSYNEQFF.